One sample yielded the 10 T cell receptor beta chains listed below, sequenced in a study of cytomegalovirus exposure and HLA in healthy donors. Vbeta (60) and Jbeta (13) primers were used in the PCR. Generated by immunoSEQ multiplex PCR, the TCRdb table keeps only in-frame clones and is missing some. In the table there are some 120,000 clones, 75% of which are singletons. The sample was PBMCs. All receptors derive from a man aged 25-40 years in good health and CMV-seronegative.

This clone was seen only a few times. CDR3 in amino acids: CASSFQGGATQYF. In DNA, the CDR3 is TGCGCCAGCAGCTTCCAGGGCGGTGCGACCCAGTACTTC. The chain is built from TRBV5-1 and TRBJ2-5, with TRBD1 as a possible D gene (5 bases). V lost 2 bases to trimming and J lost 7 bases, with 12 bases between them. The germline V gene has CDR1 SGHRS and CDR2 YFSETQ. The CDR3 extends over 13 amino acids.

V and J are TRBV30 and TRBJ2-1; D not resolved. The germline V and J ends were trimmed by 2 bases and 7 bases, with 9 bases remaining between them. The CDR3 runs 12 residues. Germline V lookup: CDR1 GTSNPN, CDR2 SVGIG (reference sequence). CDR3 loop: CAWSPQANEQFF. In DNA form, the CDR3 reads TGTGCCTGGAGTCCCCAGGCGAATGAGCAGTTCTTC.

The chain is built from TRBV27 and TRBJ2-1; TRBD1 might be the D (6 bases). The CDR3 consists of 15 residues. V shed 5 bases and J shed 7 bases, with 18 bases lying between them. Germline CDR1 is MNHEY and CDR2 is SMNVEV (reference sequence). The CDR3 protein is CASSEGTTLGNEQFF. The CDR3 DNA reads as TGTGCCAGCAGTGAAGGGACAACCCTTGGGAATGAGCAGTTCTTC.

The V call is TRBV4-2, the J call TRBJ1-2; D not resolved. The CDR3 runs 14 residues. Per germline, CDR1 LGHNA and CDR2 YNFKEQ. Trimming pared 0 bases from V and 8 bases from J, leaving 13 bases between. The CDR3 spells CASSQDTRGYGYTF. As DNA, the CDR3 is TGTGCCAGCAGCCAAGATACTCGAGGGTACGGCTACACCTTC.

V usage is TRBV5-6 and J usage is TRBJ1-1; D remains unclear. From germline, CDR1 is SGHDT and CDR2 YYEEEE. CDR3 length equals 13 residues. V dropped 2 bases and J dropped 5 bases, with 10 bases sitting between them. CDR3 sequence (DNA): TGTGCCAGCAGCTTCCTCCCGGGTACTGAAGCTTTCTTT. It yields the protein CASSFLPGTEAFF.

The V gene is TRBV4-3, the J gene TRBJ1-1, with D perhaps matching TRBD1 (6 bases). CDR1 and CDR2 (germline): LGHNA, YSLEER. Trimming pared 1 base from V and 8 bases from J, leaving 14 bases between. This CDR3 is built from 14 residues. CDR3 sequence reads: CASSQVGEGQEAFF. CDR3 nucleotides: TGCGCCAGCAGCCAAGTGGGGGAGGGACAAGAAGCTTTCTTT.

The V call is TRBV2, the J call TRBJ1-5; 11 bases line up with TRBD1. In germline, CDR1 is SNHLY, CDR2 FYNNEI. V was clipped by 7 bases and J by 7 bases; unmatched bases: 9. The CDR3 loop spans 15 amino acids. The CDR3 bases are TGTGCCAGCACGGACAGGGGGCTTCCAACCCAGCCCCAGCATTTT. It translates to CASTDRGLPTQPQHF.

The DNA for the CDR3 is TGTGCCAGCTCTCGACTGTCCTACAATGAGCAGTTCTTC. Protein product: CASSRLSYNEQFF. V is TRBV6-5 and J is TRBJ2-1; D call uncertain. The V gene lost 8 bases and the J gene lost 1 base, with 9 bases spanning the gap. CDR3 length: 13 amino acids. Per germline, CDR1 MNHEY and CDR2 SVGAGI.

This clone was counted only a few times. This sequence joins TRBV27 and TRBJ1-5, with D possibly TRBD1 on 5 matching bases. Trimming pared 0 bases from V and 10 bases from J, leaving 16 bases between. The CDR3 extends over 15 amino acids. CDR1 is MNHEY and CDR2 is SMNVEV in the germline V gene (reference sequence). The DNA for the CDR3 is TGTGCCAGCAGTTTATCGGGGCGGGATTTCAAACCCCAGCATTTT. It encodes CASSLSGRDFKPQHF.

The chain combines TRBV10-1 with TRBJ2-1; 11 bases map to TRBD2. This CDR3 has 18 residues. The V segment lost 2 bases and the J segment 6 bases; nucleotides outside the gene matches: 12. Germline CDR1 is WNHNN and CDR2 is SYGVQD (reference sequence). In DNA form, the CDR3 reads TGCGCCAGCAGTGAGGTAAATACCTCTAGCGGGAGGACCAATGAGCAGTTCTTC. As protein: CASSEVNTSSGRTNEQFF.